What follows are 14 T cell receptor beta chains derived from one specimen sequenced in a study of CD8 T cells in Susac syndrome. Reverse transcription used about 0.45 to 1 ug RNA and random hexamers. TCRdb called the immunoSEQ multiplex PCR reads again in MiXCR, with one record for every CDR3 protein. The sample consists of 170,000 or so distinct CDR3 sequences, approximately 94% of them appearing once. Sequencing was carried out using CD4+ T cells from PBMCs. The source is a human donor with Susac syndrome.

The chain joins TRBV12-5 to TRBJ2-3, with 7 bases matching TRBD2. Germline CDR1 reads LGHNT; CDR2 reads FRNRAP. The CDR3 length is 18 residues. J was trimmed by 0 bases and V by 3 bases; bases with no gene match: 12. The CDR3 sequence: CASGFSLLAPTSTDTQYF. Here the CDR3 DNA reads TGTGCTAGTGGTTTTTCCTTACTAGCGCCTACTAGCACAGATACGCAGTATTTT.

This chain links TRBV4-3 with TRBJ2-3; no clear D gene. There are 13 residues in the CDR3. V was cut by 0 bases and J by 4 bases, with 5 bases left in between. Germline CDR1 and CDR2: LGHNA and YSLEER. This CDR3 reads CASSQDRPDTQYF. CDR3 nucleotides: TGCGCCAGCAGCCAAGATCGCCCAGATACGCAGTATTTT.

V is TRBV7-9 and J is TRBJ2-7, with D perhaps TRBD2 (5 bases). V lost 5 bases, J lost 4 bases, and 15 bases lay in between. Germline CDR1 is SEHNR and CDR2 is FQNEAQ (reference sequence). The CDR3 loop spans 14 amino acids. In nucleotides, the CDR3 is TGTGCCAGCAGCGCCAGCCCTAGCTGGTACGAGCAGTACTTC. Amino acid sequence: CASSASPSWYEQYF.

This clonotype was seen only once. The chain joins TRBV6-2 or TRBV6-3 to TRBJ2-7; D ambiguous. The CDR3 has 15 residues. V was shortened by 2 bases and J by 0 bases, with 11 bases between the two germline ends. Germline V gene sequence: CDR1 MNHEY, CDR2 SVGEGT. The CDR3 DNA reads as TGTGCCAGCAGTTACGGAGCTCGGAGCTCCTACGAGCAGTACTTC. It is translated as CASSYGARSSYEQYF.

The chain couples TRBV7-9 to TRBJ1-3; D call uncertain. The CDR3 covers 14 residues. With 2 bases removed from V and 3 bases from J, the gap between germline ends came to 8 bases. CDR1 and CDR2 from the germline V gene are SEHNR and FQNEAQ (reference sequence). CDR3 DNA sequence: TGTGCCAGCAGCTTAAAAGGAAGTGGAAACACCATATATTTT. Its protein is CASSLKGSGNTIYF.

V gene TRBV18 combines with J gene TRBJ2-3; D possibly uses TRBD1 or TRBD2 (5 bases each). This CDR3 region has 14 residues. Germline CDR1 reads KGHSH; CDR2 reads LQKENI. V was pared by 0 bases and J by 6 bases, with 10 bases between. The CDR3 nucleotides are TGTGCCAGCTCACCACCTCTGGGGACGGATACGCAGTATTTT. Translated: CASSPPLGTDTQYF. The full variable domain, its missing parts supplied by reference TRBV18 and TRBJ2-3, is NAGVMQNPRHLVRRRGQEARLRCSPMKGHSHVYWYRQLPEEGLKFMVYLQKENIIDESGMPKERFSAEFPKEGPSILRIQQVVRGDSAAYFCASSPPLGTDTQYFGPGTRLTVL.

The chain uses TRBV20-1 and TRBJ2-5; tentative D call: TRBD2 (6 bases). V lost 6 bases, J lost 1 base, and 12 bases lay in between. The germline V gene has CDR1 DFQATT and CDR2 SNEGSKA (reference sequence). The length of the CDR3 is 13 residues. CDR3 region: CSARRDGQETQYF. The CDR3 DNA follows: TGCAGTGCCAGGAGGGACGGCCAAGAGACCCAGTACTTC.

The genes are TRBV11-2 and TRBJ2-3; 12 bases map to TRBD2. CDR3 length equals 16 residues. V trimming: 0 bases; J trimming: 6 bases; junction bases outside the gene matches: 4. The germline V gene encodes CDR1 SGHAT and CDR2 FQNNGV. CDR3 sequence (DNA): TGTGCCAGCAGCTTAGATCTAGCGGGGGGGTCGGATACGCAGTATTTT. The encoded protein is CASSLDLAGGSDTQYF.

This chain links TRBV19 with TRBJ2-7; 8 bases align to TRBD1. The J segment lost 5 bases and the V segment lost 3 bases, leaving 9 bases of the junction unmatched. The CDR3 extends over 15 amino acids. Germline values: CDR1 LNHDA, CDR2 SQIVND (reference sequence). CDR3 DNA sequence: TGTGCCAGTAGTATCAACAGGGGGATAGAAGACGAGCAGTACTTC. Translation: CASSINRGIEDEQYF.

The genes are TRBV6-5 and TRBJ1-4, with a weak D call TRBD1 (5 bases). V shed 2 bases and J shed 8 bases, with 9 bases lying between them. The germline V gene has CDR1 MNHEY and CDR2 SVGAGI. CDR3 length: 13 residues. This CDR3 is CASSYGRTEKLFF. As DNA, the CDR3 is TGTGCCAGCAGTTACGGACGGACAGAAAAACTGTTTTTT.

This chain uses TRBV29-1 with TRBJ1-2, with a tentative D call TRBD1 (6 bases). Per germline, CDR1 SQVTM and CDR2 ANQGSEA. The V end was cut by 6 bases, the J end by 2 bases, with 22 bases between. The CDR3 sequence is 16 residues long. CDR3 sequence (DNA): TGCAGCGTCGGGACACGGGGCACGAGTCGGAACTATGGCTACACCTTC. It codes for CSVGTRGTSRNYGYTF.

The chain uses TRBV5-6 and TRBJ2-3, with 12 nucleotides matching TRBD1. The V gene's germline CDR1 is SGHDT and CDR2 YYEEEE. This CDR3 has 15 amino acids. The V and J ends lost 3 bases and 6 bases, in that order; junction bases with no gene match: 5. The CDR3 coding sequence is TGTGCCAGCAGCTCCGGGACAGGGGGCCGGGATACGCAGTATTTT. This encodes CASSSGTGGRDTQYF. Filled out from reference TRBV5-6 and TRBJ2-3, the complete variable domain reads DAGVTQSPTHLIKTRGQQVTLRCSPKSGHDTVSWYQQALGQGPQFIFQYYEEEERQRGNFPDRFSGHQFPNYSSELNVNALLLGDSALYLCASSSGTGGRDTQYFGPGTRLTVL.

This chain uses TRBV4-2 with TRBJ2-5; D might be TRBD2 (7 bases). CDR3 length: 16 amino acids. Deletions cut 8 bases from V and 1 base from J, with 20 bases between. The germline V gene has CDR1 LGHNA and CDR2 YNFKEQ. The CDR3 loop reads CASSLGGGGVQETQYF. The CDR3 DNA reads TGTGCCAGCTCCCTCGGGGGCGGGGGAGTCCAAGAGACCCAGTACTTC.

The chain recombines TRBV25-1 with TRBJ2-7, with TRBD2 matching 11 bases. This CDR3 has 17 residues. From germline, CDR1 is MGHDK and CDR2 SYGVNS. The V segment lost 4 bases and the J segment 0 bases; nucleotides outside the gene matches: 8. As DNA, the CDR3 is TGTGCCAGCAGTGGCTACGCTGGACTAGCGGGCTCCTACGAGCAGTACTTC. This sequence encodes CASSGYAGLAGSYEQYF.